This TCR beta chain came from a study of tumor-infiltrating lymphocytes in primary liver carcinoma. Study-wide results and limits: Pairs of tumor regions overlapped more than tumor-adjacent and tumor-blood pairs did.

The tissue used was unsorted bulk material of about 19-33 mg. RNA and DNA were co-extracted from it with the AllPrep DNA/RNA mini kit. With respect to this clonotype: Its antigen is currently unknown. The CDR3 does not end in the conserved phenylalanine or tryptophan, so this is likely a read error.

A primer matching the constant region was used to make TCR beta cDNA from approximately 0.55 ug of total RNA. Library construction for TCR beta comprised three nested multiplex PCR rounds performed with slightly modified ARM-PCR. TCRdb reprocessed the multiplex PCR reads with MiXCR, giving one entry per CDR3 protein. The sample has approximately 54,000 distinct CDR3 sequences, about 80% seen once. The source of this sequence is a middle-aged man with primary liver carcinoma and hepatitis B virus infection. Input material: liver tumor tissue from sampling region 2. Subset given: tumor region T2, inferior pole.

The CDR3 DNA is TGTGCCAGCAGCCTGACGGGGATATTATTGTCCCAGTACTAC. Protein: CASSLTGILLSQYY. The chain joins TRBV11-2 to TRBJ2-5, with a weak D call TRBD2 (5 bases). CDR1 SGHAT and CDR2 FQNNGV come from the germline V gene. This CDR3 spans 14 amino acids. V gave up 5 bases and J gave up 9 bases, with 19 bases separating them.